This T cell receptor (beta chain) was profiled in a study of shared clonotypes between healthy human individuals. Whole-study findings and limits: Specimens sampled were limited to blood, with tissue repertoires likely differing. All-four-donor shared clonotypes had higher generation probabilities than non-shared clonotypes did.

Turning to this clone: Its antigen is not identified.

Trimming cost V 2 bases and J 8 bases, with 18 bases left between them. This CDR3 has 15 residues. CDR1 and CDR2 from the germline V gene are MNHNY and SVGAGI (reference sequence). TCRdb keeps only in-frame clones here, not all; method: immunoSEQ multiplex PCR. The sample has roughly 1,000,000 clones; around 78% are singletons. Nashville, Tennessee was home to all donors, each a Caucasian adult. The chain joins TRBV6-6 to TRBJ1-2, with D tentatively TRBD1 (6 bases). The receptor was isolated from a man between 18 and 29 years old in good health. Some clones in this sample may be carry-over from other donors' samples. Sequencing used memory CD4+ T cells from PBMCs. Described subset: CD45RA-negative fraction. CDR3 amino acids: CASSYGLSAGEGYTF. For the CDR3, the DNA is TGTGCCAGCAGTTACGGTTTAAGTGCAGGGGAAGGCTACACCTTC.